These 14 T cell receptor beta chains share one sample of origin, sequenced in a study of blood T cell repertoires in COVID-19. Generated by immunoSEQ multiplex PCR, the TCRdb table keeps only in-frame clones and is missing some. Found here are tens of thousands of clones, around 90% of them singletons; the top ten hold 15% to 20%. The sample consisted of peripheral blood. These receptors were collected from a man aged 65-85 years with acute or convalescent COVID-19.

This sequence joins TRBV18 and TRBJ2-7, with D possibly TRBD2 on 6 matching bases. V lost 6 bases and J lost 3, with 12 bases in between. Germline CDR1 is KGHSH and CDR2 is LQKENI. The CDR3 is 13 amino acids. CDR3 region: CASSREAGYEQYF. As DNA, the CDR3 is TGTGCCAGCTCGAGGGAGGCCGGCTACGAGCAGTACTTC.

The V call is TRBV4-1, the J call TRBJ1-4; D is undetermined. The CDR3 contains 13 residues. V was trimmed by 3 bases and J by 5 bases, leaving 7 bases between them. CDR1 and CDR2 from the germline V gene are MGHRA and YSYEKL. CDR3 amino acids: CASSQAVNEKLFF. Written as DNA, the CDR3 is TGCGCCAGCAGCCAGGCGGTCAATGAAAAACTGTTTTTT.

In DNA form, the CDR3 reads TGTGCCACCAGCAGAGCCGTCGGGGGAGGAGAGACCCAGTACTTC. Translation gives CATSRAVGGGETQYF. The rearrangement links TRBV15 to TRBJ2-5, with D possibly being TRBD2 (6 bases). CDR3 length equals 15 residues. V lost 1 base and J lost 4, with 13 bases in between. CDR1 is LNHNV and CDR2 is YYDKDF in the germline V gene (reference sequence).

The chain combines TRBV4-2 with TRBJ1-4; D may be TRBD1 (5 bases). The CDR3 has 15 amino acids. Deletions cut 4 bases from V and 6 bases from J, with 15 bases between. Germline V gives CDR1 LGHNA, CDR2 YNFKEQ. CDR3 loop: CASSPRAGADEKLFF. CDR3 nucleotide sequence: TGTGCCAGCAGCCCCAGGGCGGGAGCCGATGAAAAACTGTTTTTT.

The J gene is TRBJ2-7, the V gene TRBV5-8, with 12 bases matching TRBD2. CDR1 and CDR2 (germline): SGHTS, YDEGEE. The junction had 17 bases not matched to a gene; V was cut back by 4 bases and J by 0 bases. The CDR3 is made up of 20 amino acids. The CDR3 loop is CASSPRRTGTSGQLSYEQYF. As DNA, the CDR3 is TGTGCCAGCAGCCCTCGGCGAACCGGGACTAGCGGGCAACTCTCCTACGAGCAGTACTTC.

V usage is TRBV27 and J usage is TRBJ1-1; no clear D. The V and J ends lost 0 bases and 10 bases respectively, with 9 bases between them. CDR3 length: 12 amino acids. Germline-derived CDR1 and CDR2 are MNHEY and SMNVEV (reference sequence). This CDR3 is CASSLSGHPAFF. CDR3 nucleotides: TGTGCCAGCAGTTTATCGGGCCATCCAGCTTTCTTT.

CDR3 coding DNA: TGTGCCAGCAGAGGCCTAGCGGGAGCCGAACGGAACAACGATGAGCAGTTCTTC. It specifies CASRGLAGAERNNDEQFF. The V gene is TRBV3-1 (or the pseudogene TRBV3-2), the J gene TRBJ2-1, with 10 nucleotides matching TRBD2. Germline CDR1 LGHDT, CDR2 YNNKEL (reference sequence). With 6 bases clipped from V and 8 bases from J, the junction kept 19 bases outside the gene matches. CDR3 length: 18 residues.

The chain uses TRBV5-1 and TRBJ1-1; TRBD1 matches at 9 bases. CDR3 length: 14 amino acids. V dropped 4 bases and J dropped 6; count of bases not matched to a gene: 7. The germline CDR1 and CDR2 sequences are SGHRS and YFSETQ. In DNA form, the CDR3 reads TGCGCCAGCAGCATTGGGACAGGGACCCCTGAAGCTTTCTTT. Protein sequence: CASSIGTGTPEAFF.

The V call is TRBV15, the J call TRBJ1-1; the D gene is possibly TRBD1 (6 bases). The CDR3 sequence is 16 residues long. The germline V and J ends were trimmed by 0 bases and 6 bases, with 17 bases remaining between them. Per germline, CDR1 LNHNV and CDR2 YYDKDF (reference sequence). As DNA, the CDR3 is TGTGCCACCAGCAGAGAACTGACAGGTTACCTAGCTGAAGCTTTCTTT. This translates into CATSRELTGYLAEAFF.

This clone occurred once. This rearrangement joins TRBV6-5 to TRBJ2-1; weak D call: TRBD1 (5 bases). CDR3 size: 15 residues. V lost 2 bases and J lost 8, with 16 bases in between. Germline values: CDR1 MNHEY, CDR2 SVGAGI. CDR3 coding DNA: TGTGCCAGCAGTTACAGGACACCCTCCCCCGATGAGCAGTTCTTC. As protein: CASSYRTPSPDEQFF.

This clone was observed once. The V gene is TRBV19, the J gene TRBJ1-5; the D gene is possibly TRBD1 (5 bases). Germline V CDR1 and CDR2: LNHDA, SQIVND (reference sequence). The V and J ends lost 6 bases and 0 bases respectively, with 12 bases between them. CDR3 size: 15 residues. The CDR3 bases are TGTGCCAGTAGCCGAGACAGTGATAGCAATCAGCCCCAGCATTTT. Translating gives CASSRDSDSNQPQHF.

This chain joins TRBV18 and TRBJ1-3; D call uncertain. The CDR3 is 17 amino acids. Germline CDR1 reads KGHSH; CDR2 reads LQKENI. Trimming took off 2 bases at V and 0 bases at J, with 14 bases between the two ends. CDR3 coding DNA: TGTGCCAGCTCACCAAATCTTAGCTGGAGCTCTGGAAACACCATATATTTT. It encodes CASSPNLSWSSGNTIYF.

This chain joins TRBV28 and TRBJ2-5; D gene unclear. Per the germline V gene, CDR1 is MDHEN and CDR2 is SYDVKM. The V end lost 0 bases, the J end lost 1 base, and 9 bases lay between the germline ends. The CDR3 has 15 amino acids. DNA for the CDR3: TGTGCCAGCAGTTTATGGGGCCCTGGCCAAGAGACCCAGTACTTC. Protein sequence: CASSLWGPGQETQYF.

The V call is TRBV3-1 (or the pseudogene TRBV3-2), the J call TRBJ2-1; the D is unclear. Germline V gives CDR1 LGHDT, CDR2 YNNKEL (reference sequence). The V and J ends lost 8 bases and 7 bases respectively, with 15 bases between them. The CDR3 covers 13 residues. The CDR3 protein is CASSQSRRNEQFF. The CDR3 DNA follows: TGTGCCAGCTCTCAGTCCCGAAGAAATGAGCAGTTCTTC.